This T cell receptor beta chain was found in a study of blood T cell repertoires in COVID-19. Study as a whole: COVID-19 samples collected from the United States, Italy and Spain covered acute and convalescent phases. In each case, the material was cDNA or gDNA derived from T cells, B-cell-depleted T cells, or PBMCs.

There are a few counts of this clone. As handled by the study authors: By means of reference gene primer amplification, nucleated cell counts were estimated. Sequenced by immunoSEQ multiplex PCR; TCRdb stores in-frame clones only, minus some. D and trimming come from the DNA, and the V and J calls and clone size come from that table. Counted here are under 100,000 clones, roughly 76% occurring once; the ten biggest clones make up 20%. V lost 0 bases to trimming and J lost 8 bases, with 13 bases between them. Per the germline V gene, CDR1 is KGHSH and CDR2 is LQKENI. There are 15 residues in the CDR3. Sequencing used peripheral blood. This clonotype originated in a woman aged 80 or over with active or convalescent COVID-19. J is TRBJ1-4 and V is TRBV18, with D unclear. This CDR3 is CASSPPSGSGEKLFF. The CDR3 coding sequence is TGTGCCAGCTCACCACCGTCGGGGTCTGGGGAAAAACTGTTTTTT.